The 24 T cell receptor beta chains presented below share a single source sample, sequenced in a study of post-analysis software for immune sequencing data. These receptors' antigens are unknown. General observations from the study: Patients had higher frequencies than controls of roughly five TRBV segments, including TRBV5-6, TRBV5-1 and TRBV20-1.

Carried by the TCR beta cDNA libraries were unique molecular identifiers. TCRdb reprocessed the PCR reads with MiXCR, giving one entry per CDR3 protein. The sample has 740,000 or so distinct CDR3 sequences, 53% seen once. What was sequenced was blood. Receptors originate from a girl aged 5-17 years with multiple sclerosis.

The J gene is TRBJ1-5, the V gene TRBV5-1, with D perhaps matching TRBD1 (6 bases). Germline lookup yields CDR1 SGHRS and CDR2 YFSETQ. The V and J ends lost 4 bases and 3 bases respectively, with 17 bases between them. The CDR3 has 16 residues. The CDR3 here is CASSNHDRPFNQPQHF. CDR3 in DNA: TGCGCCAGCAGCAACCACGACAGGCCATTCAATCAGCCCCAGCATTTT. Variable domain in full (rest from reference TRBV5-1 and TRBJ1-5): KAGVTQTPRYLIKTRGQQVTLSCSPISGHRSVSWYQQTPGQGLQFLFEYFSETQRNKGNFPGRFSGRQFSNSRSEMNVSTLELGDSALYLCASSNHDRPFNQPQHFGDGTRLSIL.

About this clonotype: At one boundary the junction diverges from the germline segment, which might be a read error. V usage is TRBV19 and J usage is TRBJ2-5; D remains unclear. The germline gives CDR1 LNHDA, CDR2 SQIVND (reference sequence). The CDR3 is 14 amino acids. Written as DNA, the CDR3 is TGCGCCAGTAGTCTAATAGGGTTACAAGAGACCCAGTACTTC. This sequence encodes CASSLIGLQETQYF.

This clonotype was observed a handful of times. The chain joins TRBV20-1 to TRBJ1-2, with D unclear. CDR1 and CDR2 (germline): DFQATT, SNEGSKA (reference sequence). The ends were cut back, 2 bases at V and 3 bases at J, with 7 bases in the middle. This CDR3 has 12 amino acids. The CDR3, as DNA: TGCAGTGCTAGAACGGGGTACTATGGCTACACCTTC. Translating it yields CSARTGYYGYTF.

This clonotype has a handful of counts. The chain is built from TRBV7-4 and TRBJ2-7, with 9 bases aligning to TRBD1. This CDR3 is 17 amino acids long. Per germline, CDR1 SGHVT and CDR2 SQSDAQ. The V gene end was trimmed by 5 bases and the J gene end by 1 base; junction bases not matched to a gene: 12. The CDR3 DNA sequence: TGTGCCAGCAGCCTCCCTGATCCGGGGACAGGGTCCTACGAGCAGTACTTC. Protein product: CASSLPDPGTGSYEQYF.

Comments on this clonotype: A junction boundary mismatches the germline segment, possibly from a read error. V and J are TRBV7-9 and TRBJ2-7; 7 bases are shared with TRBD2. The CDR3 runs 14 residues. Germline V gene lookup returns CDR1 SEHNR and CDR2 FQNEAQ (reference sequence). The CDR3 region has the DNA TGTGCCGGCAGCTGGGAGGGAGGGCCCTACGAGCAGTACTTC. This sequence encodes CAGSWEGGPYEQYF. Supplemented by reference TRBV7-9 and TRBJ2-7, the full variable domain reads DTGVSQNPRHKITKRGQNVTFRCDPISEHNRLYWYRQTLGQGPEFLTYFQNEAQLEKSRLLSDRFSAERPKGSFSTLEIQRTEQGDSAMYLCAGSWEGGPYEQYFGPGTRLTVT.

The chain joins TRBV20-1 to TRBJ2-3; TRBD2 is a possible D gene (6 bases). With 1 base removed from V and 5 bases from J, the gap between germline ends came to 10 bases. Germline CDR1 and CDR2: DFQATT and SNEGSKA (reference sequence). This CDR3 has 13 residues. CDR3: CSARGLVGDTQYF. CDR3 coding DNA: TGCAGTGCTAGAGGACTAGTTGGAGATACGCAGTATTTT.

The table lists this clonotype with a few counts. The chain uses TRBV29-1 and TRBJ2-3, with 9 bases fitting TRBD1. This CDR3 has 17 residues. J gave up 2 bases and V 0 bases, and 9 bases lay outside the gene matches. Germline V gene sequence: CDR1 SQVTM, CDR2 ANQGSEA. CDR3 nucleotides: TGCAGCGTTGAAGAGAACCTTACAGGGGGCGACACAGATACGCAGTATTTT. It translates to CSVEENLTGGDTDTQYF.

This chain joins TRBV6-6 and TRBJ2-4; no clear D gene. TRBJ2-7 matches the DNA end more closely, so the J call is doubtful. Looked up from germline, CDR1 is MNHNY and CDR2 is SVGAGI (reference sequence). The CDR3 runs to 13 residues. CDR3 DNA sequence: TGTGCCAGCAGTTACTCAGAGGAGCACGAGCAGTACTTC. Translating gives CASSYSEEHEQYF.

J is TRBJ2-7 and V is TRBV5-1; 13 nucleotides agree with TRBD2. The CDR3 runs to 16 residues. The germline gives CDR1 SGHRS, CDR2 YFSETQ. The J segment lost 2 bases and the V segment lost 4 bases, leaving 6 bases of the junction unmatched. CDR3 DNA: TGCGCCAGCAGCCCGGCGGGACTAGCGGGAACCTACGAGCAGTACTTC. Translated: CASSPAGLAGTYEQYF.

The chain combines TRBV3-1 with TRBJ2-1; D may be TRBD1 (5 bases). Near its end, the DNA agrees better with TRBJ2-7, so the J call may be wrong. Germline values: CDR1 LGHDT, CDR2 YNNKEL (reference sequence). The CDR3 is 14 residues long. This CDR3 reads CASSQETAFYEQYF. The CDR3 DNA reads TGTGCCAGCAGCCAAGAGACAGCTTTCTACGAGCAGTACTTC.

The rearrangement uses TRBV25-1 and TRBJ1-4; D gene ambiguous. CDR3 length: 14 amino acids. V shed 4 bases and J shed 11 bases, with 17 bases lying between them. The germline CDR1 and CDR2 sequences are MGHDK and SYGVNS. The CDR3 DNA reads TGTGCCAGCAGTGCCCCGGGCCCCGGGGAGAAACTGTTTTTT. Encoded protein: CASSAPGPGEKLFF. The full variable domain, rest sourced from reference TRBV25-1 and TRBJ1-4, is EADIYQTPRYLVIGTGKKITLECSQTMGHDKMYWYQQDPGMELHLIHYSYGVNSTEKGDLSSESTVSRIRTEHFPLTLESARPSHTSQYLCASSAPGPGEKLFFGSGTQLSVL.

This clonotype was counted only a few times. The rearrangement uses TRBV12-3 or TRBV12-4 and TRBJ2-3; 9 bases agree with TRBD1. The CDR3 has 14 residues. With 4 bases clipped from V and 6 bases from J, the junction kept 5 bases outside the gene matches. The CDR3 region has the DNA TGTGCCAGCAGTTACAGGGGGCCCTCGGATACGCAGTATTTT. Translated, it gives CASSYRGPSDTQYF.

In its sample, this clonotype was seen a few times. The V gene is TRBV20-1, the J gene TRBJ2-7, with D perhaps matching TRBD2 (6 bases). The V gene's germline CDR1 is DFQATT and CDR2 SNEGSKA (reference sequence). This CDR3 has 15 amino acids. Trimming pared 5 bases from V and 2 bases from J, leaving 19 bases between. The DNA for the CDR3 is TGCAGTGCTCTCCCAAGTAGCGGTGGGACCTACGAGCAGTACTTC. Protein product: CSALPSSGGTYEQYF.

The table lists this clonotype with a count of one. The chain combines TRBV19 with TRBJ2-1; D unresolved. Looked up from germline, CDR1 is LNHDA and CDR2 is SQIVND (reference sequence). This CDR3 spans 13 amino acids. V lost 5 bases and J 5 bases, leaving 10 bases between the germline ends. The CDR3 protein is CASSSGSHNEQFF. The CDR3 region has the DNA TGTGCCAGTAGTTCTGGTTCCCACAATGAGCAGTTCTTC.

The chain uses TRBV20-1 and TRBJ2-7; 9 nucleotides match TRBD1. Trimming removed 7 bases from V and 7 bases from J; junction bases left unmatched: 11. This CDR3 region has 13 residues. Germline V gives CDR1 DFQATT, CDR2 SNEGSKA (reference sequence). The CDR3, as DNA: TGCAGTGTCTCCGCGGACAGGGGAAGGGAGCAGTACTTC. Its translation is CSVSADRGREQYF.

V and J are TRBV12-3 or TRBV12-4 and TRBJ1-2, with D possibly matching TRBD1 (5 bases). This CDR3 has 15 amino acids. V lost 2 bases and J 2 bases, leaving 12 bases between the germline ends. The CDR3 coding sequence is TGTGCCAGCAGTTTATCGGCAAGGGGAAACTATGGCTACACCTTC. Translated: CASSLSARGNYGYTF.

Notes on this clonotype: A junction boundary mismatches the germline segment, possibly from a read error. The rearrangement uses TRBV7-7 and TRBJ2-6, with 8 nucleotides matching TRBD1. Germline V CDR1 and CDR2: SSHAT, FNYEAQ (reference sequence). This CDR3 region has 19 residues. The CDR3 sequence is CASSLAQTGGSSGANVRTF. In DNA, the CDR3 is TGTGCCAGCAGCTTAGCGCAAACAGGGGGTTCCTCTGGGGCCAACGTCCGGACTTTC.

This sequence joins TRBV3-1 and TRBJ2-5, with TRBD2 matching over 10 bases. V lost 0 bases and J lost 3; bases outside the gene matches: 7. Germline V gives CDR1 LGHDT, CDR2 YNNKEL (reference sequence). The CDR3 is 17 residues long. CDR3 region: CASSQDILAGWKETQYF. CDR3 DNA: TGTGCCAGCAGCCAAGATATACTAGCGGGATGGAAAGAGACCCAGTACTTC.

This clonotype has a count of ten or more. This chain uses TRBV14 with TRBJ2-7, with D maybe TRBD1 (6 bases). The germline V gene has CDR1 SGHDN and CDR2 FVKESK. V gave up 2 bases and J gave up 3 bases, with 11 bases separating them. This CDR3 comprises 14 residues. The DNA of the CDR3 is TGTGCCAGCAGCCAAACAGGGATTAGCTACGAGCAGTACTTC. This gives the protein CASSQTGISYEQYF.

The gene calls are TRBV6-1 and TRBJ2-1, with D possibly being TRBD1 (5 bases). V gave up 5 bases and J gave up 4 bases, with 15 bases separating them. The CDR3 consists of 15 residues. Germline assignment: CDR1 MNHNS and CDR2 SASEGT. The CDR3 nucleotides read TGTGCCAGCAGTTCAGGGTTGGATAGATACAATGAGCAGTTCTTC. Its protein product is CASSSGLDRYNEQFF.

The V gene is TRBV15, the J gene TRBJ2-7, with 8 positions matching TRBD1. V was pared by 0 bases and J by 0 bases, with 7 bases of the junction left unmatched. Germline CDR1 is LNHNV and CDR2 is YYDKDF (reference sequence). The CDR3 is made up of 17 amino acids. The CDR3 spells CATSRDRNRGSSYEQYF. The CDR3 region has the DNA TGTGCCACCAGCAGAGATCGGAACAGGGGGAGCTCCTACGAGCAGTACTTC.

V gene TRBV12-3 or TRBV12-4 combines with J gene TRBJ1-2; perhaps TRBD1 as D (6 bases). V shed 4 bases and J shed 0 bases, with 15 bases lying between them. The CDR3 length is 16 residues. The CDR3 DNA sequence: TGTGCCAGCAGTTCACCCAGAAGGACAGCTAACTATGGCTACACCTTC. Its protein is CASSSPRRTANYGYTF.

DNA of the CDR3: TGTGCCAGCAGATCAACGGCAGGTAACACTGAAGCTTTCTTT. Translated: CASRSTAGNTEAFF. The gene calls are TRBV7-2 and TRBJ1-1, with D unresolved. CDR3 size: 14 residues. Trimming removed 6 bases from V and 2 bases from J, with 13 bases in between. Germline CDR1 SGHTA, CDR2 FQGNSA.

This clonotype was counted only a few times. V is TRBV12-3 or TRBV12-4 and J is TRBJ1-1, with D perhaps TRBD1 (5 bases). The length of the CDR3 is 14 residues. Trimming removed 8 bases from V and 8 bases from J, with 21 bases in between. The chain's CDR3 is CASHNKGVVREAFF. CDR3 DNA: TGTGCCAGCCACAACAAAGGGGTGGTCAGGGAAGCTTTCTTT.